A selection of T cell receptor beta chains follows, all from one sample in a study of T-cell reconstitution after alpha-beta-depleted transplantation in children. Via MiXCR, TCRdb re-called the PCR reads, giving one row per CDR3 protein. The sample holds 700,000 to 850,000 distinct CDR3 sequences; 16% are singletons and the top ten take around 5.3%. The source was PBMCs, mostly from graft donor cells, collected 360 days after TCRalphabeta/CD19-depleted stem cell transplant. All receptors come from a male patient younger than 18 who had a stem cell transplant for acute lymphoblastic leukemia, so the T cells may come from the graft donor. Both conserved end residues are part of each CDR3. D genes are given only for firm matches. For some rows the clone size is stated as once, few or many, or as a class when expanded; others skip it.

d_call,v_call,j_call,clone_size,cdr3_aa,cdr3_nt
.,TRBV5-1,TRBJ2-7,.,CASSLDSSDEQYF,TGCGCCAGCAGCTTGGATTCGTCAGACGAGCAGTACTTC
.,TRBV29-1,TRBJ2-5,many,CSVEFYQETQYF,TGCAGCGTTGAATTCTACCAAGAGACCCAGTACTTC
.,TRBV3-1,TRBJ1-1,few,CASSSRGGSEAFF,TGTGCCAGCAGTTCTAGGGGGGGATCTGAAGCTTTCTTT
TRBD2,TRBV27,TRBJ2-7,many,CASSSPGLAFYEQYF,TGTGCCAGCAGTTCTCCGGGACTAGCGTTCTACGAGCAGTACTTC
TRBD2,TRBV5-5,TRBJ2-3,few,CASSKTGTSGGGDTQYF,TGTGCCAGCAGCAAAACCGGGACTAGCGGGGGCGGAGATACGCAGTATTTT
.,TRBV28,TRBJ2-7,few,CASSLLGSRHEQYF,TGTGCCAGCAGTTTATTGGGCAGTCGGCACGAGCAGTACTTC
TRBD1,TRBV29-1,TRBJ1-1,few,CSITDRANTEAFF,TGCAGCATTACGGACAGGGCGAACACTGAAGCTTTCTTT
.,TRBV4-1,TRBJ1-1,few,CASSQALQFNTEAFF,TGCGCCAGCAGCCAGGCGCTGCAGTTTAACACTGAAGCTTTCTTT
.,TRBV3-1,TRBJ2-7,few,CASSHPALNGEQYF,TGTGCCAGCAGCCACCCAGCGCTTAATGGCGAGCAGTACTTC
.,TRBV3-1,TRBJ2-7,few,CASSQDWGRLGYEQYF,TGTGCCAGCAGCCAAGATTGGGGCCGTCTTGGGTACGAGCAGTACTTC
.,TRBV5-1,TRBJ1-3,.,CASSLGAPSSGNTIYF,TGCGCCAGCAGCTTGGGGGCCCCGAGCTCTGGAAACACCATATATTTT
.,TRBV9,TRBJ2-2,.,CASSVGTIRHTGELFF,TGTGCCAGCAGCGTGGGGACAATTAGGCACACCGGGGAGCTGTTTTTT
TRBD1,TRBV29-1,TRBJ2-2,.,CSVGGGAGGELFF,TGCAGCGTTGGAGGGGGCGCCGGCGGGGAGCTGTTTTTT
.,TRBV10-3,TRBJ2-7,once,CAISARVYEQYF,TGTGCCATCAGTGCCAGGGTCTACGAGCAGTACTTC
TRBD1,TRBV7-3,TRBJ1-1,few,CASSLIGPRDRGIRNTEAFF,TGTGCCAGCAGCTTAATAGGGCCCCGGGACAGGGGAATCAGAAACACTGAAGCTTTCTTT
.,TRBV4-2,TRBJ2-1,few,CASSQLQESSYNEQFF,TGTGCCAGCAGCCAATTACAGGAGAGCTCCTACAATGAGCAGTTCTTC
.,TRBV5-1,TRBJ2-1,few,CASSFLDSYNEQFF,TGCGCCAGCAGCTTTTTAGACTCCTACAATGAGCAGTTCTTC
.,TRBV20-1,TRBJ1-2,.,CSARVTLNYGYTF,TGCAGTGCTAGAGTAACACTTAACTATGGCTACACCTTC
TRBD2,TRBV7-9,TRBJ2-1,once,CASSEGTSGIDEQFF,TGTGCCAGCAGCGAAGGGACTAGCGGGATCGATGAGCAGTTCTTC
TRBD2,TRBV7-9,TRBJ2-1,few,CASTPTSGRAREQFF,TGTGCCAGCACACCGACTAGCGGGAGGGCCCGTGAGCAGTTCTTC
.,TRBV3-1,TRBJ1-3,few,CASSRGVSGNTIYF,TGTGCCAGCAGCCGAGGGGTTTCTGGAAACACCATATATTTT
.,TRBV20-1,TRBJ1-3,few,CSVPGHSSGNTIYF,TGCAGTGTCCCAGGGCACAGCTCTGGAAACACCATATATTTT
.,TRBV29-1,TRBJ1-3,.,CSALRQDSGNTIYF,TGCAGCGCCCTTAGACAGGACTCTGGAAACACCATATATTTT
TRBD1,TRBV11-2,TRBJ2-5,.,CASSATGEETQYF,TGTGCCAGCAGCGCAACAGGGGAGGAGACCCAGTACTTC
.,TRBV7-2,TRBJ1-2,.,CASSLVRQPDGYTF,TGTGCCAGCAGCTTAGTTCGGCAGCCAGATGGCTACACCTTC
TRBD1,TRBV20-1,TRBJ1-5,.,CSAQGARGNQPQHF,TGCAGTGCCCAGGGGGCGCGAGGGAATCAGCCCCAGCATTTT
TRBD2,TRBV5-1,TRBJ2-7,few,CASSSPLLAGGYEQYF,TGCGCCAGCAGCTCCCCCCTACTAGCGGGGGGCTACGAGCAGTACTTC
TRBD2,TRBV20-1,TRBJ2-7,few,CSARGQQGLAGELVYEQYF,TGCAGTGCTAGAGGCCAGCAGGGACTAGCGGGAGAATTAGTCTACGAGCAGTACTTC
TRBD1,TRBV7-6,TRBJ2-7,.,CASSPRTGTGEQYF,TGTGCCAGCAGCCCAAGGACAGGGACTGGTGAGCAGTACTTC
TRBD1,TRBV5-1,TRBJ1-2,few,CASSPSTGGPYGYTF,TGCGCCAGCAGCCCATCGACAGGGGGCCCCTATGGCTACACCTTC
TRBD1,TRBV12-3/TRBV12-4,TRBJ2-7,.,CASSLRSGQGAYEQYF,TGTGCCAGCAGTTTGAGGTCGGGACAGGGGGCCTACGAGCAGTACTTC
.,TRBV3-1,TRBJ2-1,.,CASSLYSPWGSYNEQFF,TGTGCCAGCAGCCTCTATAGTCCCTGGGGCTCCTACAATGAGCAGTTCTTC
TRBD2,TRBV5-1,TRBJ2-1,.,CASSLGSPGGSSYNEQFF,TGCGCCAGCAGCTTGGGGTCACCGGGAGGTAGCTCCTACAATGAGCAGTTCTTC
.,TRBV20-1,TRBJ2-5,.,CSGYSARGQETQYF,TGCAGTGGTTATAGCGCTAGGGGGCAAGAGACCCAGTACTTC
.,TRBV9,TRBJ2-3,few,CASSSRGAHMTDTQYF,TGTGCCAGCAGCTCGAGGGGGGCACATATGACAGATACGCAGTATTTT